A selection of T cell receptor beta chains follows, all from one sample in a study of CD8 T cells in ankylosing spondylitis. Each CDR3 protein gets one entry after TCRdb re-called the 5' RACE reads with MiXCR. The sample consists of approximately 250,000 distinct CDR3 sequences, 20% to 30% of them appearing once. The sample consisted of blood, either unsorted or a sorted T cell fraction (not recorded which). The receptors shown here come from a male donor with ankylosing spondylitis or in good health (not recorded which). Both conserved end residues are part of each CDR3. A D gene is named only where the DNA matches it firmly. The size field is filled for only some rows; it gives once, few, many or a size class.

J | V | size | D | DNA | CDR3
TRBJ2-1 | TRBV5-6 | . | . | TGTGCCAGCAGCTTGGGCAGGGAGAATGAGCAGTTCTTC | CASSLGRENEQFF
TRBJ2-3 | TRBV10-1 | . | . | TGCGCCAGCAGTGCCGTCGTGGGGACAGATACGCAGTATTTT | CASSAVVGTDTQYF
TRBJ2-1 | TRBV6-6 | many | . | TGTGCCAGCAGTTACGGAGATAGTGAACAGTTCTTC | CASSYGDSEQFF
TRBJ1-1 | TRBV12-3/TRBV12-4 | few | . | TGTGCCAGCAGTTTATCCGGGGGTGGAGCTTTCTTT | CASSLSGGGAFF
TRBJ2-3 | TRBV15 | . | . | TGTGCCACCAGCAGAGGGCCCCATGACACAGATACGCAGTATTTT | CATSRGPHDTDTQYF
TRBJ2-6 | TRBV19 | . | . | TGTGCCAGTCGGTGGATCGCTGGGGCCAACGTCCTGACTTTC | CASRWIAGANVLTF
TRBJ2-5 | TRBV4-1 | many | . | TGCGCCAGCAGCCACCGGACGGGCCTCCAAGAGACCCAGTACTTC | CASSHRTGLQETQYF
TRBJ2-3 | TRBV12-3/TRBV12-4 | . | TRBD2 | TGTGCCAGCAGCTCTAGCGGGGGAGAGACAGATACGCAGTATTTT | CASSSSGGETDTQYF
TRBJ2-7 | TRBV6-2/TRBV6-3 | . | . | TGTGCCAGCAGTTACGCGGCAGGGCGCATCTCGGGAGAGCAGTACTTC | CASSYAAGRISGEQYF
TRBJ2-7 | TRBV4-2 | . | . | TGTGCCAGCAGCCAAGATCTAGGCATGGCGGCTAGCTTTTCCTACGAGCAGTACTTC | CASSQDLGMAASFSYEQYF
TRBJ2-3 | TRBV5-1 | few | . | TGCGCCAGCAGCTTGGGTGCGGGTATGGACACAGATACGCAGTATTTT | CASSLGAGMDTDTQYF
TRBJ2-3 | TRBV12-3/TRBV12-4 | . | . | TGTGCCAGCAGCGACCTTAGGGGGGGGCCCACAGATACGCAGTATTTT | CASSDLRGGPTDTQYF
TRBJ1-5 | TRBV20-1 | . | TRBD1 | TGCAGTGCTAGGCCGACAGGGGGCGATCAGCCCCAGCATTTT | CSARPTGGDQPQHF
TRBJ2-4 | TRBV7-2 | . | . | TGTGCCAGCAGCTTAACCCGAGCGCTACCCAAAAACATTCAGTACTTC | CASSLTRALPKNIQYF
TRBJ2-1 | TRBV9 | once | . | TGTGCCAGCAGCGTAGGAGGCGGGGCTGGAAATGAGCAGTTCTTC | CASSVGGGAGNEQFF
TRBJ2-3 | TRBV30 | . | . | TGTGCCTGGGTCGGATTTGCGACAGATACGCAGTATTTT | CAWVGFATDTQYF
TRBJ2-7 | TRBV5-1 | many | . | TGCGCCAGCAGGGGAGAAGACTTGAGGCAGTACTTC | CASRGEDLRQYF
TRBJ2-3 | TRBV29-1 | . | TRBD2 | TGCAGCGTAGCAGGGGGCTTACTAGCGGGGGCAACAGATACGCAGTATTTT | CSVAGGLLAGATDTQYF
TRBJ2-3 | TRBV25-1 | few | . | TGTGCCAGCAGTTTAGGACACGGGGGAGATACGCAGTATTTT | CASSLGHGGDTQYF
TRBJ1-5 | TRBV29-1 | . | . | TGCAGCGTTGACGGACAATCACGCAATCAGCCCCAGCATTTT | CSVDGQSRNQPQHF
TRBJ2-2 | TRBV9 | . | TRBD2 | TGTGCCAGCAGCGTGGGACTAGCTATCGGGGAGCTGTTTTTT | CASSVGLAIGELFF
TRBJ2-6 | TRBV12-3/TRBV12-4 | . | . | TGTGCCAGCAGTTTCGAGCTCACTGGGGCCAACGTCCTGACTTTC | CASSFELTGANVLTF
TRBJ2-5 | TRBV10-2 | . | TRBD2 | TGCGCCAGCAGTGAGTCGACGGGGGGGGAGACCCAGTACTTC | CASSESTGGETQYF
TRBJ2-3 | TRBV6-1 | . | . | TGTGCCAGCACCCGGACCTGGGGCAGGGGTACAGATACGCAGTATTTT | CASTRTWGRGTDTQYF
TRBJ1-1 | TRBV4-2 | . | . | TGTGCCGTCCGTCGCGGTAATGAAGCTTTCTTT | CAVRRGNEAFF
TRBJ2-7 | TRBV12-3/TRBV12-4 | few | TRBD1 | TGTGCCAGCAGTTTCAGAGGGGGCGCGGGCGAGCAGTACTTC | CASSFRGGAGEQYF
TRBJ2-1 | TRBV24-1 | many | . | TGTGCCACCAAGGATCCGGCGGGTGAGCAGTTCTTC | CATKDPAGEQFF
TRBJ2-1 | TRBV11-2 | few | . | TGTGCCAGCAGCTACGTCAGAGGGGGAGGCCGTGAGCAGTTCTTC | CASSYVRGGGREQFF
TRBJ2-1 | TRBV20-1 | few | . | TGCAGTGCTAGAGACCTCCCGGGGGCGAGGGGGTACAATGAGCAGTTCTTC | CSARDLPGARGYNEQFF
TRBJ1-2 | TRBV12-3/TRBV12-4 | many | . | TGTGGCACGCGGGGGGACTATGGCTACACCTTC | CGTRGDYGYTF
TRBJ2-2 | TRBV12-3/TRBV12-4 | . | . | TGTGCCAGCAGACCAGACCGGACCGGGGAGCTGTTTTTT | CASRPDRTGELFF
TRBJ1-5 | TRBV10-3 | . | . | TGTGCCATCAGTGAAGGGAGCGATAGCAATCAGCCCCAGCATTTT | CAISEGSDSNQPQHF
TRBJ2-7 | TRBV29-1 | many | TRBD1 | TGCAGCGTGGGACAGGGTGGCAACGAGCAGTACTTC | CSVGQGGNEQYF
TRBJ1-2 | TRBV6-1 | few | TRBD1 | TGTGCCAGCAGTACAGGGGATACCTTCTATGGCTACACCTTC | CASSTGDTFYGYTF
TRBJ2-5 | TRBV12-3/TRBV12-4 | . | TRBD1 | TGTGCCAGCAGCCCGACAGGGTACGACCGAGAGACCCAGTACTTC | CASSPTGYDRETQYF
TRBJ2-1 | TRBV20-1 | . | TRBD1 | TGCAGTGCCCGGACAGGGGTAATATACAATGAGCAGTTCTTC | CSARTGVIYNEQFF
TRBJ2-1 | TRBV20-1 | few | . | TGCAGTGGCGCGGACAGCAGCTCCTACAATGAGCAGTTCTTC | CSGADSSSYNEQFF
TRBJ2-2 | TRBV15 | many | . | TGTGCCACCAGCAGAGATGGTTATGTATCTGAGCCCGGGGAGCTGTTTTTT | CATSRDGYVSEPGELFF
TRBJ1-1 | TRBV20-1 | few | . | TGCAGTGCTAGGGTCCTACAAGACACTGAAGCTTTCTTT | CSARVLQDTEAFF
TRBJ1-2 | TRBV6-1 | . | . | TGTGCCAGCAGTGTATCAGGGTTAGGGAACTATGGCTACACCTTC | CASSVSGLGNYGYTF
TRBJ2-7 | TRBV2 | . | . | TGTGCCAGCAGTGAATGGGGTTATTCCTACGAGCAGTACTTC | CASSEWGYSYEQYF
TRBJ2-3 | TRBV10-3 | . | . | TGTGCCATCGCCGGGACTCGGGGTAACCCAGATACGCAGTATTTT | CAIAGTRGNPDTQYF